A selection of T cell receptor beta chains follows, all from one sample in a study of cytomegalovirus exposure and HLA in healthy donors. Measured with immunoSEQ multiplex PCR; TCRdb has only the in-frame clones, and not every one. The sample comprises 120,000 to 150,000 clones, over 80% of which are singletons, and 2.9% rests with the top ten. Sequencing was performed on PBMCs. These receptors were taken from a young woman in good health and CMV-seronegative. Each CDR3 is given with its conserved first and last residue. Fields, in order: D gene, clone size, J gene, V gene, CDR3 protein, CDR3 DNA. The D gene is left open where the match is weak. Size values are once, few and many counts, or a class for expanded clones, and some rows have none.

-	-	TRBJ2-3	TRBV7-8	CASSLDEATSTDTQYF	TGTGCCAGCAGCTTAGATGAGGCAACCAGCACAGATACGCAGTATTTT
TRBD2	-	TRBJ2-2	TRBV7-8	CASSLVGGLDTGELFF	TGTGCCAGCAGCTTAGTGGGGGGACTAGACACCGGGGAGCTGTTTTTT
-	-	TRBJ1-1	TRBV5-1	CASSSRPGGLNTEAFF	TGCGCCAGCAGCTCGAGGCCAGGAGGTTTGAACACTGAAGCTTTCTTT
TRBD1	-	TRBJ1-5	TRBV27	CASGKRQGGRNQPQHF	TGTGCCAGCGGCAAGAGACAGGGTGGTCGCAATCAGCCCCAGCATTTT
-	-	TRBJ2-6	TRBV18	CASSPPGISGANVLTF	TGTGCCAGCTCACCCCCAGGGATCTCTGGGGCCAACGTCCTGACTTTC
-	-	TRBJ2-7	TRBV29-1	CSVGTAEDTEQYF	TGCAGCGTTGGGACCGCGGAGGATACCGAGCAGTACTTC
-	few	TRBJ2-3	TRBV7-9	CASSLRLAADTQYF	TGTGCCAGCAGCTTAAGGCTAGCAGCCGATACGCAGTATTTT
-	-	TRBJ1-3	TRBV7-9	CASNPGQPGNTIYF	TGTGCCAGCAACCCAGGACAGCCTGGAAACACCATATATTTT
TRBD1	-	TRBJ2-7	TRBV5-4	CASSKAGQGFNEQYF	TGTGCCAGCAGCAAAGCGGGACAGGGGTTCAACGAGCAGTACTTC
-	-	TRBJ1-1	TRBV5-1	CASSLGWLLNTEAFF	TGCGCCAGCAGCTTGGGATGGCTCCTCAACACTGAAGCTTTCTTT
-	-	TRBJ1-6	TRBV5-4	CASSLVPGDNSPLHF	TGTGCCAGCAGCTTGGTTCCAGGGGATAATTCACCCCTCCACTTT
-	-	TRBJ2-7	TRBV2	CATRDITYEQYF	TGTGCCACCCGGGACATTACCTACGAGCAGTACTTC
-	-	TRBJ2-2	TRBV30	CALRGVQNTGELFF	TGTGCCCTCAGGGGGGTGCAGAACACCGGGGAGCTGTTTTTT
TRBD1	few	TRBJ2-7	TRBV5-1	CASSMGQTYEQYF	TGCGCCAGCAGCATGGGACAGACCTACGAGCAGTACTTC
-	-	TRBJ2-1	TRBV18	CASSRLAGPYNEQFF	TGTGCCAGCTCACGTCTGGCGGGGCCCTACAATGAGCAGTTCTTC
TRBD2	-	TRBJ2-5	TRBV2	CASRRLAGGETQYF	TGTGCCAGCAGGAGGTTAGCGGGAGGGGAGACCCAGTACTTC
TRBD2	once	TRBJ2-5	TRBV10-2	CASGGLAGGQETQYF	TGCGCCAGCGGGGGACTAGCGGGGGGGCAAGAGACCCAGTACTTC
-	-	TRBJ2-5	TRBV7-9	CASSDRQAWETQYF	TGTGCCAGCAGCGACCGTCAGGCCTGGGAGACCCAGTACTTC
TRBD2	-	TRBJ2-3	TRBV5-1	CASQTSSGGDTQYF	TGCGCCAGTCAAACCTCTAGCGGGGGGGATACGCAGTATTTT
TRBD1	-	TRBJ2-2	TRBV2	CASSPRQGNTGELFF	TGTGCCAGCAGCCCAAGACAGGGAAACACCGGGGAGCTGTTTTTT
-	-	TRBJ1-2	TRBV18	CASSPGRGWNYGYTF	TGTGCCAGCTCACCAGGAAGGGGCTGGAACTATGGCTACACCTTC
-	-	TRBJ2-7	TRBV5-1	CASSLGFGSSPGEQYF	TGCGCCAGCAGCTTGGGGTTCGGCAGTTCCCCGGGGGAGCAGTACTTC
-	-	TRBJ2-5	TRBV21-1	CASSPQVFSRAQETQYF	TGTGCCAGCAGCCCCCAGGTATTCAGCAGGGCGCAAGAGACCCAGTACTTC
TRBD1	-	TRBJ1-2	TRBV6-5	CASSSQGAGGYTF	TGTGCCAGCAGTTCACAGGGGGCAGGTGGCTACACCTTC
TRBD1	once	TRBJ2-7	TRBV6-6	CASRDRETYEQYF	TGTGCCAGCAGGGACAGGGAGACCTACGAGCAGTACTTC
-	-	TRBJ1-1	TRBV9	CASSPQGGTEAFF	TGTGCCAGCAGCCCGCAGGGAGGTACTGAAGCTTTCTTT
-	once	TRBJ2-7	TRBV5-1	CASSLVGRGHEQYF	TGCGCCAGCAGCTTGGTTGGCAGGGGACACGAGCAGTACTTC
TRBD1	-	TRBJ2-5	TRBV9	CASSARDSTQETQYF	TGTGCCAGCAGCGCACGGGACAGCACACAGGAGACCCAGTACTTC
TRBD1	few	TRBJ2-7	TRBV7-2	CASSLSPGQAYEQYF	TGTGCCAGCAGCCTAAGCCCCGGACAGGCCTACGAGCAGTACTTC
TRBD1	-	TRBJ1-5	TRBV30	CAWSSGQGVASNQPQHF	TGTGCCTGGAGTTCCGGACAGGGTGTAGCCAGCAATCAGCCCCAGCATTTT
-	-	TRBJ1-2	TRBV28	CASSLLRRGSNYGYTF	TGTGCCAGCAGTTTATTGCGCAGGGGATCGAACTATGGCTACACCTTC
-	-	TRBJ2-1	TRBV7-6	CASSLLGSLNNEQFF	TGTGCCAGCAGCTTACTGGGGAGCCTGAACAATGAGCAGTTCTTC
-	few	TRBJ2-7	TRBV6-6	CASTQTGRSYEQYF	TGTGCCAGCACCCAGACAGGCAGATCCTACGAGCAGTACTTC
TRBD1	few	TRBJ2-7	TRBV2	CASSEEQGATHEQYF	TGTGCCAGCAGTGAGGAACAGGGGGCGACCCACGAGCAGTACTTC
-	-	TRBJ2-1	TRBV5-4	CASSQKGPRDEQFF	TGTGCCAGCAGCCAAAAGGGGCCCCGCGATGAGCAGTTCTTC
-	-	TRBJ2-1	TRBV7-8	CASSLVGGATPTGNEQFF	TGTGCCAGCAGCTTAGTTGGGGGTGCGACTCCTACAGGGAATGAGCAGTTCTTC
TRBD1	-	TRBJ1-1	TRBV6-4	CARQGSKGTEAFF	TGTGCCAGACAGGGGTCCAAGGGGACTGAGGCTTTCTTT
-	-	TRBJ1-1	TRBV19	CASSIAGLMNTEAFF	TGTGCCAGTAGTATCGCGGGCCTCATGAACACTGAAGCTTTCTTT
TRBD2	once	TRBJ2-7	TRBV2	CASKFGLAAYEQYF	TGTGCCAGCAAATTTGGACTAGCGGCCTACGAGCAGTACTTC
-	-	TRBJ1-1	TRBV10-2	CASSEYRGSTEAFF	TGCGCCAGCAGTGAGTACAGAGGGAGCACTGAAGCTTTCTTT
-	-	TRBJ2-2	TRBV9	CASSVGQGRRAGELFF	TGTGCCAGCAGCGTAGGGCAGGGAAGGAGGGCCGGGGAGCTGTTTTTT
-	-	TRBJ1-5	TRBV7-9	CSSSSSGQGYNQPQHF	TGTTCCAGCAGTTCCTCGGGACAAGGATACAATCAGCCCCAGCATTTT
-	-	TRBJ2-2	TRBV7-9	CASSSYTGELFF	TGTGCCAGCAGCTCTTACACCGGGGAGCTGTTTTTT
-	-	TRBJ2-7	TRBV5-1	CASSFLDFYEQYF	TGCGCCAGCAGCTTCCTGGACTTCTACGAGCAGTACTTC
-	-	TRBJ1-5	TRBV11-2	CASSPITGFKQPQHF	TGTGCCAGCAGCCCAATAACAGGGTTCAAGCAGCCCCAGCATTTT
TRBD1	-	TRBJ2-7	TRBV18	CASSQPQGRYPGEQYF	TGTGCCAGCTCACAGCCACAGGGGCGCTACCCGGGAGAGCAGTACTTC
-	-	TRBJ2-3	TRBV5-1	CASSLGGITTDTQYF	TGCGCCAGCAGCTTGGGCGGGATCACCACAGATACGCAGTATTTT
-	-	TRBJ2-4	TRBV4-1	CASSQELTGLAKNIQYF	TGCGCCAGCAGCCAAGAACTGACAGGACTAGCCAAAAACATTCAGTACTTC
-	-	TRBJ1-3	TRBV5-1	CASRTSPGLSSGNTIYF	TGCGCCAGCAGGACAAGTCCGGGACTGAGCTCTGGAAACACCATATATTTT
-	-	TRBJ2-7	TRBV21-1	CASSPGQGVTPYEQYF	TGTGCCAGCAGCCCGGGACAGGGGGTCACCCCCTACGAGCAGTACTTC
TRBD1	-	TRBJ2-3	TRBV11-3	CASSLGGTAGDTQYF	TGTGCCAGCAGCTTAGGTGGGACAGCTGGAGATACGCAGTATTTT
-	few	TRBJ1-3	TRBV13	CASSRIDGTGTGNTIYF	TGTGCCAGCAGCCGTATAGACGGAACAGGGACTGGAAACACCATATATTTT
-	few	TRBJ1-5	TRBV6-5	CASSYSRDNNQPQHF	TGTGCCAGCAGTTACTCGAGGGACAATAATCAGCCCCAGCATTTT
-	-	TRBJ1-6	TRBV6-1	CASSGPGADNSPLHF	TGTGCCAGCAGTGGTCCAGGGGCGGATAATTCACCCCTCCACTTT